This entry lists 21 T cell receptor beta chains sequenced from one sample in a study of blood T cells in healthy people across ages. Combining a sample-barcoded 5' primer with a J-beta primer mix, a second PCR ran for about 6 to 11 cycles. TCRdb analysed the 5' RACE reads with MiXCR anew, one entry per CDR3 protein. The sample contains 800,000 to 950,000 distinct CDR3 sequences, under 35% of which appear only once. This same sample was also part of a study on T cells of mothers and their children.

Sequencing was carried out using blood. Receptor source: a woman between 35 and 50 years old in good health.

This clonotype has a handful of counts. A single base separates this from a much larger clone, so it may be a read error. The genes are TRBV5-1 and TRBJ2-7, with 9 nucleotides matching TRBD1. V lost 0 bases, J lost 6 bases, and 10 bases stayed unmatched. The CDR3 loop spans 16 amino acids. From germline, CDR1 is SGHRS and CDR2 YFSETQ. CDR3 DNA: TGCGCCAGCAGCTTGGAATTTGGGACAGGGATGTTCGAGCAGTACTTC. Translating it yields CASSLEFGTGMFEQYF.

The table lists this clonotype with many counts. V is TRBV6-5 and J is TRBJ1-2; D is perhaps TRBD1 (5 bases). CDR3 length: 14 residues. Trimming removed 2 bases at V and 2 bases at J, with 9 bases between. Germline lookup yields CDR1 MNHEY and CDR2 SVGAGI. CDR3 residues: CASSYRGINYGYTF. The CDR3 bases are TGTGCCAGCAGTTACAGGGGAATCAACTATGGCTACACCTTC.

This clonotype was found many times. The rearrangement links TRBV7-6 to TRBJ2-1, with 10 bases matching TRBD2. Per germline, CDR1 SGHVS and CDR2 FNYEAQ. This CDR3 is 15 amino acids long. Trimming at V came to 1 base and at J to 8 bases, leaving 5 bases not matched to a gene. CDR3 nucleotides: TGTGCCAGCAGCTTAGGAGCGGGGGGGCTAGATGAGCAGTTCTTC. Amino acids: CASSLGAGGLDEQFF.

The chain recombines TRBV19 with TRBJ2-5; D not certain. The J call may be incorrect, as the DNA end agrees better with TRBJ2-7. Germline V gene data show CDR1 as LNHDA and CDR2 as SQIVND (reference sequence). The CDR3 extends over 12 amino acids. This CDR3 is CASSIIGSEQYF. Here the CDR3 DNA reads TGTGCCAGTAGTATAATTGGTTCCGAGCAGTACTTC.

Concerning this clonotype itself: Possible read error: a much larger clone is one base away. V usage is TRBV7-2 and J usage is TRBJ2-1; 10 positions match TRBD1. Germline values: CDR1 SGHTA, CDR2 FQGNSA. The V and J ends lost 5 bases and 10 bases, in that order; junction bases with no gene match: 14. The CDR3 sequence is 16 residues long. DNA for the CDR3: TGTGCCAGCAGCCGAAGTGGGACAGGGGAAAGCTACGAGCAGTTCTTC. Amino acid sequence: CASSRSGTGESYEQFF.

In its sample, this clonotype was seen many times. The V and J genes are TRBV7-9 and TRBJ2-1; 11 bases agree with TRBD2. CDR1 and CDR2 from the germline V gene are SEHNR and FQNEAQ (reference sequence). This CDR3 has 16 residues. V shed 1 base and J 6 bases; nucleotides not matched to a gene: 5. The CDR3, as DNA: TGTGCCAGCAGCTTAGGGACTAGCGGGCCCCTCAATGAGCAGTTCTTC. Translated, it gives CASSLGTSGPLNEQFF. The full variable domain, its missing parts supplied by reference TRBV7-9 and TRBJ2-1, is DTGVSQNPRHKITKRGQNVTFRCDPISEHNRLYWYRQTLGQGPEFLTYFQNEAQLEKSRLLSDRFSAERPKGSFSTLEIQRTEQGDSAMYLCASSLGTSGPLNEQFFGPGTRLTVL.

The genes are TRBV7-8 and TRBJ2-3; no clear D gene. V lost 5 bases to trimming and J lost 9 bases, with 15 bases between them. The CDR3 runs 13 residues. Per germline, CDR1 SGHVS and CDR2 FQNEAQ. The CDR3 sequence is CASSGLGSSTQYF. The CDR3 nucleotides are TGTGCCAGCAGCGGTCTTGGGTCATCCACGCAGTATTTT.

The V and J genes are TRBV18 and TRBJ1-2; no clear D. CDR3 size: 17 residues. CDR1 and CDR2 from the germline V gene are KGHSH and LQKENI. Trimming cost V 0 bases and J 1 base, with 15 bases left between them. CDR3 sequence reads: CASSPPGRASDNYGYTF. In DNA, the CDR3 is TGTGCCAGCTCACCACCAGGAAGGGCCAGCGATAACTATGGCTACACCTTC.

This clonotype has just a few counts. The rearrangement joins TRBV7-9 to TRBJ2-7, with 10 bases fitting TRBD1. Germline values: CDR1 SEHNR, CDR2 FQNEAQ (reference sequence). The ends lost 5 bases at V and 7 bases at J; junction bases unmatched: 11. The CDR3 runs 15 residues. The chain's CDR3 is CASSKGQGRTIEQYF. DNA for the CDR3: TGTGCCAGCAGCAAGGGACAGGGGAGAACCATAGAGCAGTACTTC.

This clonotype turned up a few times. The chain joins TRBV4-2 to TRBJ2-3; 8 nucleotides line up with TRBD2. The ends lost 0 bases at V and 4 bases at J; junction bases unmatched: 9. The CDR3 consists of 17 residues. The germline V gene has CDR1 LGHNA and CDR2 YNFKEQ. DNA of the CDR3: TGTGCCAGCAGCCAAGATCACGGGGGGGGCCCGTCAGATACGCAGTATTTT. Protein: CASSQDHGGGPSDTQYF.

At least ten counts were recorded for this clonotype. The chain couples TRBV6-2 or TRBV6-3 to TRBJ2-1; 7 bases are shared with TRBD2. The CDR3 spans 12 residues. Unmatched junction bases numbered 4, after V lost 2 bases and J lost 12 bases. Germline V lookup: CDR1 MNHEY, CDR2 SVGEGT. In DNA, the CDR3 is TGTGCCAGCAGTTACGGACCGGGGGGGCAGTTCTTC. This codes for CASSYGPGGQFF.

This clonotype was counted only a few times. This CDR3 is CATSGGLAGGNEQFF. CDR3 DNA: TGTGCCACCAGTGGCGGACTAGCGGGGGGCAATGAGCAGTTCTTC. The chain recombines TRBV24-1 with TRBJ2-1; the match to TRBD2 covers 14 bases. Germline CDR1 reads KGHDR; CDR2 reads SFDVKD. This CDR3 region has 15 residues. The trim removed 5 bases at V and 6 bases at J, leaving 2 bases unmatched.

This clonotype was observed many times. The V and J genes are TRBV27 and TRBJ2-7, with 9 bases that match TRBD2. This CDR3 has 16 residues. From germline, CDR1 is MNHEY and CDR2 SMNVEV (reference sequence). The ends lost 2 bases at V and 7 bases at J; junction bases unmatched: 12. CDR3 coding DNA: TGTGCCAGCAGTTTACCCTCAGCGGGGGGTTCGAGGGAGCAGTACTTC. It specifies CASSLPSAGGSREQYF.

This rearrangement joins TRBV29-1 to TRBJ1-2, with D possibly being TRBD1 (6 bases). The germline CDR1 and CDR2 sequences are SQVTM and ANQGSEA. The V end lost 6 bases, the J end lost 6 bases, and 11 bases lay between the germline ends. The CDR3 runs 11 residues. The CDR3: CSVQTGNGYTF. The CDR3 nucleotides read TGCAGCGTACAGACAGGAAATGGCTACACCTTC.

This clonotype was counted between two and nine times. The chain recombines TRBV29-1 with TRBJ1-6, with 9 bases lining up with TRBD1. With V trimmed by 7 bases and J by 7 bases, 8 bases remained unmatched. The CDR3 consists of 14 residues. The V gene's germline CDR1 is SQVTM and CDR2 ANQGSEA. CDR3 sequence: CSARWTGVNSPLHF. DNA for the CDR3: TGCAGCGCCCGTTGGACAGGGGTCAATTCACCCCTCCACTTT.

V usage is TRBV28 and J usage is TRBJ2-2; TRBD2 matches 10 bases. V lost 11 bases and J lost 5; bases outside the gene matches: 17. CDR1 and CDR2 (germline): MDHEN, SYDVKM. CDR3 length equals 17 residues. CDR3 coding DNA: TGTGCCGGCAATTCACTCCGGACTAGCGGTAATACCGGGGAGCTGTTTTTT. This encodes CAGNSLRTSGNTGELFF.

The chain links TRBV24-1 to TRBJ2-1, with 9 bases aligning to TRBD2. From germline, CDR1 is KGHDR and CDR2 SFDVKD. CDR3 size: 16 residues. Losses at the gene ends were 3 bases for V and 1 base for J; bases not matched to a gene: 3. The DNA of the CDR3 is TGTGCCACCAGTGATATTAGCGGGGGTTCCTACAATGAGCAGTTCTTC. It codes for CATSDISGGSYNEQFF.

Comments on this clonotype: This may arise from a read error, as a much more abundant clone is one base away. The chain employs TRBV9 and TRBJ2-3, with TRBD2 as a possible D gene (6 bases). The germline V gene has CDR1 SGDLS and CDR2 YYNGEE. The CDR3 length is 17 residues. The CDR3 region has the DNA TGTGCCGGCAGCGTAGCTACGATTGGGACTAGCACAGATACGCAGTATTTT. It codes for CAGSVATIGTSTDTQYF.

This chain joins TRBV12-3 or TRBV12-4 and TRBJ1-5; D unclear. The CDR3 contains 14 residues. V lost 10 bases and J lost 1, with 14 bases in between. The CDR3 reads CATTEVTSNQPQHF. The CDR3 nucleotides are TGTGCCACCACAGAGGTTACGAGCAATCAGCCCCAGCATTTT.

In this sample, this clonotype turned up a few times. The chain recombines TRBV18 with TRBJ1-5; D is ambiguous. This CDR3 region has 17 residues. Between the trimmed V and J ends, which lost 4 bases and 3 bases, there was a span of 19 bases. Per the germline V gene, CDR1 is KGHSH and CDR2 is LQKENI. CDR3 DNA sequence: TGTGCCAGCTCACAAGACGGGCCCCTTCAACTCAATCAGCCCCAGCATTTT. Its protein is CASSQDGPLQLNQPQHF.

The gene calls are TRBV28 and TRBJ1-4; D unresolved. With 6 bases removed from V and 4 bases from J, the gap between germline ends came to 15 bases. The germline gives CDR1 MDHEN, CDR2 SYDVKM. This CDR3 is 15 amino acids long. The CDR3 DNA reads TGTGCCAGCAGGACTATTGGACGGGTTAATGAAAAACTGTTTTTT. Translation: CASRTIGRVNEKLFF.